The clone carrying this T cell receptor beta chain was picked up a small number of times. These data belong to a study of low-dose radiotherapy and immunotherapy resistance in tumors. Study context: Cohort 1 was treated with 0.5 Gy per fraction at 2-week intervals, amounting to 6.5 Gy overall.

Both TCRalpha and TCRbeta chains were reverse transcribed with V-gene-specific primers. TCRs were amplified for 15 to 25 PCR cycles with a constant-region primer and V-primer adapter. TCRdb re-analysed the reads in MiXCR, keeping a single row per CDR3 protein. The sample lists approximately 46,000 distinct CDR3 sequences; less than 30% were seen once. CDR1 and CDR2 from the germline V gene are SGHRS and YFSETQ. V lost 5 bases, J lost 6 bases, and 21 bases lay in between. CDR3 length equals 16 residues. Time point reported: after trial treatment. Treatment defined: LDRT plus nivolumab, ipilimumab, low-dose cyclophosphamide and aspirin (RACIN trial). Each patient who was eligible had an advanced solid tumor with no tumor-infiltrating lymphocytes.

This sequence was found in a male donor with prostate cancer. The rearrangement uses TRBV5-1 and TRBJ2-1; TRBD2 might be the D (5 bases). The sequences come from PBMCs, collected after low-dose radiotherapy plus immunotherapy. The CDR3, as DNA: TGCGCCAGCAGTGCTGACTCGGGGAGTACGGGCAATGAGCAGTTCTTC. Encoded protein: CASSADSGSTGNEQFF.